Listed below are T cell receptor beta chains from one sample, sequenced in a study of T-cell reconstitution after alpha-beta-depleted transplantation in children. Each CDR3 protein gets one entry after TCRdb re-called the PCR reads with MiXCR. Of about 580,000 distinct CDR3 sequences in the sample, roughly 23% were seen once. This specimen was PBMCs, mostly from graft donor cells, taken 360 days after TCRalphabeta/CD19-depleted stem cell transplant. All receptors come from a boy less than two years old who had a stem cell transplant for acute myeloid leukemia, so the T cells may come from the graft donor. The CDR3 runs from the conserved cysteine through the conserved F or W. Fields, in order: V gene, D gene, J gene, CDR3 protein. A D gene is named only where the DNA matches it firmly.

v_call: TRBV20-1; d_call: TRBD2; j_call: TRBJ2-2; cdr3_aa: CSASQRGGGTGELFF
v_call: TRBV5-8; d_call: TRBD1; j_call: TRBJ1-6; cdr3_aa: CASSMDRGYNSPLHF
v_call: TRBV12-3/TRBV12-4; d_call: TRBD2; j_call: TRBJ2-3; cdr3_aa: CASSPRGTSGGTDTQYF
v_call: TRBV15; d_call: TRBD2; j_call: TRBJ2-5; cdr3_aa: CATRRLAEETQYF
v_call: TRBV7-2; d_call: -; j_call: TRBJ2-3; cdr3_aa: CASSLGPAISTDTQYF
v_call: TRBV6-1; d_call: TRBD1; j_call: TRBJ2-3; cdr3_aa: CASRTGTRAYTDTQYF
v_call: TRBV29-1; d_call: -; j_call: TRBJ1-4; cdr3_aa: CSAEELGSNEKLFF
v_call: TRBV6-4; d_call: -; j_call: TRBJ2-1; cdr3_aa: CASGGRGSPYDNEQFF
v_call: TRBV6-5; d_call: -; j_call: TRBJ1-1; cdr3_aa: CASSYLGTNTEAFF
v_call: TRBV4-3; d_call: TRBD2; j_call: TRBJ2-5; cdr3_aa: CASSQEISGGPQQETQYF
v_call: TRBV7-9; d_call: -; j_call: TRBJ1-2; cdr3_aa: CASSPPGQGGNGYTF
v_call: TRBV2; d_call: -; j_call: TRBJ2-1; cdr3_aa: CAEGRTLDSEQFF
v_call: TRBV25-1; d_call: -; j_call: TRBJ1-1; cdr3_aa: CASRGRWANTEAFF